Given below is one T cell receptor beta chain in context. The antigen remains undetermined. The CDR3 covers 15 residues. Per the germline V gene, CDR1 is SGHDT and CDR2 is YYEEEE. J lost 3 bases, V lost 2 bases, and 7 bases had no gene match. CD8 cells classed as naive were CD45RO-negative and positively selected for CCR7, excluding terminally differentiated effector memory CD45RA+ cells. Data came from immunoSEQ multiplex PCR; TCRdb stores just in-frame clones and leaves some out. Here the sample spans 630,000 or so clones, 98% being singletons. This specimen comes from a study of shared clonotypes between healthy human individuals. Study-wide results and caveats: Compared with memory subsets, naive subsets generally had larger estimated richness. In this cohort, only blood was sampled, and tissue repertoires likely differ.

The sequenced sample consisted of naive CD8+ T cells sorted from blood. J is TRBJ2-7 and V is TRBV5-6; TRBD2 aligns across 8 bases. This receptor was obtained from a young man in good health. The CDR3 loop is CASSLGREAIYEQYF. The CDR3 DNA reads TGTGCCAGCAGCTTAGGGCGGGAGGCGATCTACGAGCAGTACTTC.